Reported below is one TCR beta chain. V gave up 5 bases and J gave up 13 bases, with 27 bases separating them. The CDR3 is made up of 16 amino acids. Germline V gives CDR1 MNHNS, CDR2 SASEGT. TCRdb recomputed calls from the PCR reads with MiXCR, one row per CDR3 protein. The data contain some 11,000 distinct CDR3 sequences, about 55% of them seen just once; the ten biggest clones take up roughly a fifth. The data originate from a study of CD4 and CD8 cells across lung adenocarcinoma regions. The patients had localized lung adenocarcinoma, a non-small cell subtype. Sequencing used CD4+ T cells from the center of a lung tumor. The origin of this receptor is a male donor with lung adenocarcinoma. The CD4 and CD8 labels of this study may be unreliable. This chain joins TRBV6-1 and TRBJ2-4; D is perhaps TRBD1 (6 bases). CDR3 protein: CASSTLDRSRSNEQYF. As DNA, the CDR3 is TGTGCCAGCAGTACACTTGACAGGTCTAGATCCAATGAGCAGTACTTC.